Included here is one T cell receptor beta chain sequence, with context. This record belongs to a study of shared clonotypes between healthy human individuals. Sequencing was performed with immunoSEQ multiplex PCR; in TCRdb, only in-frame clones are kept and a portion is missing. The sample has over 2,000,000 clones; about 93% are singletons. V was trimmed by 1 base and J by 2 bases, leaving 9 bases between them. The CDR3 runs to 14 residues. Per germline, CDR1 MGHDK and CDR2 SYGVNS. Naive CD8 cells were CD45RO-negative, positively selected for CCR7, excluding terminally differentiated effector memory CD45RA+ cells. Only Caucasian adults living in Nashville, Tennessee made up the donor group.

The TCR sequence derives from a man younger than 30 in good health. Some clones in this sample may be carry-over from other donors' samples. The material sequenced was naive CD8+ T cells from PBMCs. This chain connects TRBV25-1 to TRBJ2-7, with D maybe TRBD2 (5 bases). The CDR3 DNA reads as TGTGCCAGCAGTGAATTTGGGAGTGCCTACGAGCAGTACTTC. Its protein product is CASSEFGSAYEQYF.